These 14 T cell receptor beta chains share one sample of origin, sequenced in a study of OX40 agonist ivuxolimab in advanced cancers. Only in-frame clones appear in the TCRdb table, and some are missing; sequencing was by immunoSEQ multiplex PCR. Of roughly 71,000 clones listed, roughly 84% were seen once; the top ten hold around 0.78%. The sequencing used CD4+ or CD8+ T cells sorted from blood, collected in a trial of the OX40 agonist ivuxolimab. These receptors all come from an adult with an advanced solid tumor such as melanoma, head and neck, liver or kidney cancer.

The chain uses TRBV19 and TRBJ1-1, with 8 bases matching TRBD1. The CDR3 runs to 15 residues. The V gene end was trimmed by 3 bases and the J gene end by 0 bases; junction bases not matched to a gene: 3. Germline CDR1 LNHDA, CDR2 SQIVND (reference sequence). Written as DNA, the CDR3 is TGTGCCAGTAGTATGATGACAGGGGTGAACACTGAAGCTTTCTTT. It specifies CASSMMTGVNTEAFF.

The CDR3 region is CASSLLRTANTEAFF. The CDR3, as DNA: TGTGCCAGCAGCCTTCTGAGGACAGCGAACACTGAAGCTTTCTTT. This rearrangement joins TRBV7-2 to TRBJ1-1; a possible D gene is TRBD1 (6 bases). The CDR3 contains 15 residues. V dropped 5 bases and J dropped 1 base, with 14 bases sitting between them. Germline V gives CDR1 SGHTA, CDR2 FQGNSA. The complete variable domain, with remaining parts taken from reference TRBV7-2 and TRBJ1-1, reads GAGVSQSPSNKVTEKGKDVELRCDPISGHTALYWYRQSLGQGLEFLIYFQGNSAPDKSGLPSDRFSAERTGGSVSTLTIQRTQQEDSAVYLCASSLLRTANTEAFFGQGTRLTVV.

The chain links TRBV7-2 to TRBJ2-2, with TRBD1 as a possible D gene (5 bases). CDR3 size: 13 residues. V dropped 6 bases and J dropped 7 bases, with 12 bases sitting between them. Per germline, CDR1 SGHTA and CDR2 FQGNSA. The CDR3 sequence: CASRSDRLGELFF. For the CDR3, the DNA is TGTGCCAGCAGATCTGACAGACTCGGGGAGCTGTTTTTT.

This rearrangement joins TRBV28 to TRBJ2-6; the match to TRBD1 covers 8 bases. Germline CDR1 reads MDHEN; CDR2 reads SYDVKM. This CDR3 is 15 amino acids long. The trim removed 3 bases at V and 6 bases at J, leaving 4 bases unmatched. The CDR3, as DNA: TGTGCCAGCAGTTTTTTGGACAGGGAGGCCAACGTCCTGACTTTC. Amino acid sequence: CASSFLDREANVLTF.

V usage is TRBV7-2 and J usage is TRBJ1-3, with 7 bases aligning to TRBD1. The CDR3 contains 15 residues. The V gene's germline CDR1 is SGHTA and CDR2 FQGNSA. With 5 bases clipped from V and 7 bases from J, the junction kept 11 bases outside the gene matches. CDR3 nucleotide sequence: TGTGCCAGCAGCAGAGACCAGGGGGTATTCAACACCATATATTTT. Protein sequence: CASSRDQGVFNTIYF.

As DNA, the CDR3 is TGTGCCTGGAGTCCCCAAAATTCACCCCTCCACTTT. It specifies CAWSPQNSPLHF. The gene calls are TRBV30 and TRBJ1-6; no clear D gene. This CDR3 comprises 12 residues. V lost 2 bases, J lost 7 bases, and 6 bases lay in between. Germline V gene lookup returns CDR1 GTSNPN and CDR2 SVGIG (reference sequence). Complete variable domain (other parts from reference TRBV30 and TRBJ1-6): SQTIHQWPATLVQPVGSPLSLECTVEGTSNPNLYWYRQAAGRGLQLLFYSVGIGQISSEVPQNLSASRPQDRQFILSSKKLLLSDSGFYLCAWSPQNSPLHFGNGTRLTVT.

The chain uses TRBV19 and TRBJ2-1; the D is unclear. Between the trimmed V and J ends, which lost 1 base and 3 bases, there was a span of 10 bases. Germline V gene lookup returns CDR1 LNHDA and CDR2 SQIVND (reference sequence). This CDR3 has 15 amino acids. Written as DNA, the CDR3 is TGTGCCAGTAGTATAGTGGGCGGCCACTACAATGAGCAGTTCTTC. Translated, it gives CASSIVGGHYNEQFF. Complete variable domain (other parts from reference TRBV19 and TRBJ2-1): DGGITQSPKYLFRKEGQNVTLSCEQNLNHDAMYWYRQDPGQGLRLIYYSQIVNDFQKGDIAEGYSVSREKKESFPLTVTSAQKNPTAFYLCASSIVGGHYNEQFFGPGTRLTVL.

V usage is TRBV7-9 and J usage is TRBJ2-3, with 13 bases identical to TRBD2. CDR1 is SEHNR, CDR2 FQNEAQ, per germline (reference sequence). J lost 4 bases, V lost 5 bases, and 3 bases had no gene match. CDR3 length: 15 amino acids. The CDR3: CASSRLAGGSDTQYF. In DNA, the CDR3 is TGTGCCAGCAGCCGACTAGCGGGAGGATCAGATACGCAGTATTTT.

This clone was picked up one time. The chain recombines TRBV5-1 with TRBJ2-7, with TRBD1 matching over 9 bases. CDR1 is SGHRS and CDR2 is YFSETQ in the germline V gene. The CDR3 runs 14 residues. V trimming: 4 bases; J trimming: 4 bases; junction bases outside the gene matches: 6. The CDR3 DNA reads as TGCGCCAGCAGCACAACAGGGGGCCGGTACGAGCAGTACTTC. The encoded protein is CASSTTGGRYEQYF.

The chain joins TRBV7-9 to TRBJ1-4, with D tentatively TRBD1 (5 bases). The CDR3 has 14 residues. Germline-derived CDR1 and CDR2 are SEHNR and FQNEAQ (reference sequence). Trimming cost V 8 bases and J 5 bases, with 15 bases left between them. The DNA for the CDR3 is TGTGCCAGCGTCGAGTGGGGCAGGAATGAAAAACTGTTTTTT. Amino acid sequence: CASVEWGRNEKLFF.

About this clone itself: The same CDR3 is also encoded by other DNA sequences in this sample. The V call is TRBV10-3, the J call TRBJ2-7; 10 nucleotides agree with TRBD2. CDR1 and CDR2 from the germline V gene are ENHRY and SYGVKD. This CDR3 has 14 residues. V lost 3 bases, J lost 3 bases, and 2 bases stayed unmatched. CDR3 sequence reads: CAISEGTSDYEQYF. The CDR3 DNA reads TGTGCCATCAGTGAAGGGACTAGCGACTACGAGCAGTACTTC.

This sequence joins TRBV30 and TRBJ1-1; TRBD1 might be the D (6 bases). The germline V gene has CDR1 GTSNPN and CDR2 SVGIG (reference sequence). Trimming removed 3 bases at V and 3 bases at J, with 11 bases between. The CDR3 extends over 13 amino acids. The CDR3 sequence is CAWSRGGDTEAFF. The CDR3 DNA follows: TGTGCCTGGAGCAGGGGAGGAGACACTGAAGCTTTCTTT.

The rearrangement uses TRBV5-1 and TRBJ1-1, with D perhaps TRBD1 (6 bases). The CDR3 has 14 residues. Germline CDR1 reads SGHRS; CDR2 reads YFSETQ. The V gene lost 3 bases and the J gene lost 1 base, with 10 bases spanning the gap. The CDR3 loop is CASSWGTSNTEAFF. Here the CDR3 DNA reads TGCGCCAGCAGCTGGGGGACATCGAACACTGAAGCTTTCTTT.

This chain joins TRBV11-1 and TRBJ1-1; no firm D call. The CDR3 is 13 residues long. CDR1 SGHAT and CDR2 FQDESV come from the germline V gene (reference sequence). The V end was cut by 1 base, the J end by 4 bases, with 7 bases between. DNA for the CDR3: TGTGCCAGCAGCTTAGTCAGAGGCACTGAAGCTTTCTTT. It specifies CASSLVRGTEAFF.